This T cell receptor (beta chain) was observed in a study of T cell repertoires in MIS-A myocarditis. Germline-derived CDR1 and CDR2 are LGHNT and FRNRAP. The CDR3 runs 15 residues. Deletions cut 0 bases from V and 0 bases from J, with 9 bases between. In this sample, this clone turned up a few times. Using immunoSEQ multiplex PCR, the repertoire was profiled, and TCRdb retains in-frame clones only, with some absent. The sample shows roughly 12,000 clones, approximately 80% of them seen only once. The receptor was isolated from a man between 18 and 35 years old with fulminant myocarditis from multisystem inflammatory syndrome in adults (MIS-A) after COVID-19. The rearrangement joins TRBV12-5 to TRBJ2-7; D is unclear. Input material: right ventricle heart tissue obtained at autopsy. This CDR3 is CASGLVTVRSYEQYF. The DNA of the CDR3 is TGTGCTAGTGGTTTGGTTACCGTTCGCTCCTACGAGCAGTACTTC.